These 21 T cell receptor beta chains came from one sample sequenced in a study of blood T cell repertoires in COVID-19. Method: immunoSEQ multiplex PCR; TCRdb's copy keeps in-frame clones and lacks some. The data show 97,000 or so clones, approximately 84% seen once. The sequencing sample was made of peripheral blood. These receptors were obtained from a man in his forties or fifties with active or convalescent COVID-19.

The chain's CDR3 is CASSMSQDYSNQPQHF. The CDR3 nucleotides read TGTGCCAGTAGTATGAGCCAGGACTATAGCAATCAGCCCCAGCATTTT. The chain couples TRBV19 to TRBJ1-5; D not certain. Germline V gene sequence: CDR1 LNHDA, CDR2 SQIVND (reference sequence). Trimming removed 3 bases from V and 0 bases from J, with 12 bases in between. CDR3 size: 16 residues.

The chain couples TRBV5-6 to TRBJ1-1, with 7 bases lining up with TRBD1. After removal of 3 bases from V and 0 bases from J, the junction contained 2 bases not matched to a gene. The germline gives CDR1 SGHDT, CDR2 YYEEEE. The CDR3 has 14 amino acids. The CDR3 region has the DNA TGTGCCAGCAGCTGGGGACAGATGAACACTGAAGCTTTCTTT. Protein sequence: CASSWGQMNTEAFF.

The DNA for the CDR3 is TGTGCCAGCAGCTTAGGGGAGGTTGGGGGGGATGAGCAGTTCTTC. It specifies CASSLGEVGGDEQFF. V usage is TRBV7-9 and J usage is TRBJ2-1; 7 bases align to TRBD2. V lost 1 base, J lost 8 bases, and 8 bases stayed unmatched. Germline V gene lookup returns CDR1 SEHNR and CDR2 FQNEAQ (reference sequence). This CDR3 is 15 amino acids long. Together with reference TRBV7-9 and TRBJ2-1, the CDR3 gives the full variable domain: DTGVSQNPRHKITKRGQNVTFRCDPISEHNRLYWYRQTLGQGPEFLTYFQNEAQLEKSRLLSDRFSAERPKGSFSTLEIQRTEQGDSAMYLCASSLGEVGGDEQFFGPGTRLTVL.

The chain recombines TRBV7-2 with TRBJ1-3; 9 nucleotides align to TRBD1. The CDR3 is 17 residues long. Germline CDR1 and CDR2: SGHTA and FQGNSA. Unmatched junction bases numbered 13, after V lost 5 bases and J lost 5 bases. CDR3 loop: CASSPRVGQGPRNTIYF. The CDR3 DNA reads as TGTGCCAGCAGCCCCAGGGTCGGACAGGGGCCGAGAAACACCATATATTTT.

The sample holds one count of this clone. Here the CDR3 reads CASTRAGGPYEQYF. The CDR3 DNA is TGTGCCAGCACTCGCGCCGGGGGGCCCTACGAGCAGTACTTC. The rearrangement joins TRBV7-9 to TRBJ2-7, with TRBD2 as a possible D gene (7 bases). There are 14 residues in the CDR3. Trimming cost V 7 bases and J 2 bases, with 15 bases left between them. Germline V gene sequence: CDR1 SEHNR, CDR2 FQNEAQ (reference sequence).

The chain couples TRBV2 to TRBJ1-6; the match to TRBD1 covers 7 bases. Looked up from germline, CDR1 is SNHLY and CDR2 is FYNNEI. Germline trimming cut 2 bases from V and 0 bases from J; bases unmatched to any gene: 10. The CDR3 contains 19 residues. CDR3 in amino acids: CASSELARDSSSYNSPLHF. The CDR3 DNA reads TGTGCCAGCAGTGAACTAGCCCGGGACAGCTCCTCCTATAATTCACCCCTCCACTTT. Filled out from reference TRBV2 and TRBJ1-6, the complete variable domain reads EPEVTQTPSHQVTQMGQEVILRCVPISNHLYFYWYRQILGQKVEFLVSFYNNEISEKSEIFDDQFSVERPDGSNFTLKIRSTKLEDSAMYFCASSELARDSSSYNSPLHFGNGTRLTVT.

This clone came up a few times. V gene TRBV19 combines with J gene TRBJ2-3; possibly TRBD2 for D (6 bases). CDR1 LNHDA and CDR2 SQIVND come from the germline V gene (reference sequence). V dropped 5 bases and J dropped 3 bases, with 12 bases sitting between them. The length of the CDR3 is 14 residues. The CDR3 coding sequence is TGTGCCAGTAGTTCGGGGGTACGAACAGATACGCAGTATTTT. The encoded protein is CASSSGVRTDTQYF.

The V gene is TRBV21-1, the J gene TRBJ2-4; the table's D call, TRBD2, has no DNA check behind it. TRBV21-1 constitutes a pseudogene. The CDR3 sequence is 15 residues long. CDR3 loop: CASSKSPESKNIQYF. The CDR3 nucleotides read TGTGCCAGCAGCAAATCGCCTGAGAGCAAAAACATTCAGTACTTC.

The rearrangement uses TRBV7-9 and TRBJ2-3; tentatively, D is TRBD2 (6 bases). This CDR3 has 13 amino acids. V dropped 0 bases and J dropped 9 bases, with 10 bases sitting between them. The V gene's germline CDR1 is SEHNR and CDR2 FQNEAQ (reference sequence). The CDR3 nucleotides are TGTGCCAGCAGCTTAGCTCAGGGAGGCACGCAGTATTTT. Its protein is CASSLAQGGTQYF.

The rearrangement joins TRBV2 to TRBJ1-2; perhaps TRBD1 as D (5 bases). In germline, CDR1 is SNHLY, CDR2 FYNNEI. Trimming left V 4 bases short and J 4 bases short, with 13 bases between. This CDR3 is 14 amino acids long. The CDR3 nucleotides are TGTGCCAGCAGTGCAGGGACTCAGTCCTATGGCTACACCTTC. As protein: CASSAGTQSYGYTF.

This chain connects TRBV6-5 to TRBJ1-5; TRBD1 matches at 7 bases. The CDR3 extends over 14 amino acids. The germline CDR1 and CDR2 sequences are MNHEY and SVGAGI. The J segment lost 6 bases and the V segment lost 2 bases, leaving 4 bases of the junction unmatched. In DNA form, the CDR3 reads TGTGCCAGCAGTTACGACAGGGTCGCTCAGCCCCAGCATTTT. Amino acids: CASSYDRVAQPQHF.

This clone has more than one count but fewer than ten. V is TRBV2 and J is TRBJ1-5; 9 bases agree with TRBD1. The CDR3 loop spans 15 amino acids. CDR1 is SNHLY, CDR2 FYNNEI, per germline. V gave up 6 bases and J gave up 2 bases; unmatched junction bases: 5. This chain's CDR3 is CASRGQGFRNQPQHF. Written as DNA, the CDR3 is TGTGCCAGCAGGGGACAGGGTTTTCGCAATCAGCCCCAGCATTTT.

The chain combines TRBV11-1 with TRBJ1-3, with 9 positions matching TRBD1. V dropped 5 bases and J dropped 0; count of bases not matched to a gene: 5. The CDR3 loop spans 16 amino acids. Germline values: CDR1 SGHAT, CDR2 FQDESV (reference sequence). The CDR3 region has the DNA TGTGCCAGCAGCCGGACAGGGGCCATCTCTGGAAACACCATATATTTT. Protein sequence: CASSRTGAISGNTIYF.

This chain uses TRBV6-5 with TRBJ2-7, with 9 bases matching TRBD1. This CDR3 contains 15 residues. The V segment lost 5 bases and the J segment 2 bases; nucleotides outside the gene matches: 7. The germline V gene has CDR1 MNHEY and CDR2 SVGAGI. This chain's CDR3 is CASSITGQGPYEQYF. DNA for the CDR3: TGTGCCAGCAGTATCACGGGACAGGGTCCCTACGAGCAGTACTTC.

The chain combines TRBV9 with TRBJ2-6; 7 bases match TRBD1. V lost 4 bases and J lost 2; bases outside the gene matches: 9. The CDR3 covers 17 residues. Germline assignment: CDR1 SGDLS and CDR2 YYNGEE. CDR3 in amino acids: CASSSRQGGPGANVLTF. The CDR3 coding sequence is TGTGCCAGCAGCTCCCGACAGGGTGGGCCTGGGGCCAACGTCCTGACTTTC.

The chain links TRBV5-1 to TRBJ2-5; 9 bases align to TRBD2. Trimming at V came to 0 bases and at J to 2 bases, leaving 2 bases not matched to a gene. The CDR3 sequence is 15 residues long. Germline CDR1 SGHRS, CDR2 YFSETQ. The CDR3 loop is CASSLVSGGQETQYF. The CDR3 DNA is TGCGCCAGCAGCTTGGTTAGCGGGGGACAAGAGACCCAGTACTTC.

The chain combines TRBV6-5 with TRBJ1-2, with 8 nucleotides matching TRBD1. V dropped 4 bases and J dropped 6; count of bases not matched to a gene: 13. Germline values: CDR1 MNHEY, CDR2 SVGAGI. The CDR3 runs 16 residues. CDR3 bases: TGTGCCAGCAGTTCTCCTTCGGACAGGGCGGGGAATGGCTACACCTTC. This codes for CASSSPSDRAGNGYTF.

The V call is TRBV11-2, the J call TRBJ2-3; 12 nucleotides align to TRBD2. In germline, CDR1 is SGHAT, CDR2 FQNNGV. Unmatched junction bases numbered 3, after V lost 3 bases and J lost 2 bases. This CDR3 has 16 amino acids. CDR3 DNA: TGTGCCAGCAGCTTCCGACTAGCGGGGGTCACAGATACGCAGTATTTT. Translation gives CASSFRLAGVTDTQYF.

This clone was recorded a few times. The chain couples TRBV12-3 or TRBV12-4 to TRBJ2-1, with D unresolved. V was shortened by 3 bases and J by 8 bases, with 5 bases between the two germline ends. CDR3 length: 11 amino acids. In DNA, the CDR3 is TGTGCCAGCAGTTTCAGGTATGAGCAGTTCTTC. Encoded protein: CASSFRYEQFF.

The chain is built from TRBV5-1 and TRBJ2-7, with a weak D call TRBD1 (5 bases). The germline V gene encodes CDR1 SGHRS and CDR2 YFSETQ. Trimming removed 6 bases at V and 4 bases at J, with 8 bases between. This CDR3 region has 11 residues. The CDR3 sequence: CASKTEYEQYF. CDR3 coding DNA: TGCGCCAGCAAGACAGAATACGAGCAGTACTTC.

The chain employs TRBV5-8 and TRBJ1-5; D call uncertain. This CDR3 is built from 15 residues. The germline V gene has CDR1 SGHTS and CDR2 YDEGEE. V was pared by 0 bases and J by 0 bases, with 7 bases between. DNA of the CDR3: TGTGCCAGCAGCTTGGCCGGGGATAGCAATCAGCCCCAGCATTTT. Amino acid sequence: CASSLAGDSNQPQHF. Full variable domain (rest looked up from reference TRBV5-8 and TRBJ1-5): EAGVTQSPTHLIKTRGQQATLRCSPISGHTSVYWYQQALGLGLQFLLWYDEGEERNRGNFPPRFSGRQFPNYSSELNVNALELEDSALYLCASSLAGDSNQPQHFGDGTRLSIL.